This T cell receptor (beta chain) was captured in a study of CD8+ T cells in alopecia areata. Study conclusions and caveats: Patients shared TCRs less clearly than mice did, possibly owing to HLA.

Isolated RNA was reverse transcribed into cDNA used as the sequencing template. Profiling relied on immunoSEQ multiplex PCR, and the TCRdb table lists in-frame clones only, not all of them. The table records 150,000 to 200,000 clones, about 63% of them present only once. In the case of this clone: Antigen specificity is unknown.

CDR3 size: 16 residues. Germline V gene lookup returns CDR1 SEHNR and CDR2 FQNEAQ (reference sequence). Trimming shortened V by 6 bases and J by 4 bases, and 21 bases separated the two germline ends. The source is a human donor with alopecia areata. The V call is TRBV7-9, the J call TRBJ1-2; maybe TRBD1 (6 bases). Material: CD4+ T cells sorted from blood, obtained at week 0. In DNA form, the CDR3 reads TGTGCCAGCAGGTTGGACAACACAGGGAACGGCTATGGCTACACCTTC. Translating it yields CASRLDNTGNGYGYTF. The complete variable domain, with remaining parts taken from reference TRBV7-9 and TRBJ1-2, reads DTGVSQNPRHKITKRGQNVTFRCDPISEHNRLYWYRQTLGQGPEFLTYFQNEAQLEKSRLLSDRFSAERPKGSFSTLEIQRTEQGDSAMYLCASRLDNTGNGYGYTFGSGTRLTVV.